A selection of T cell receptor beta chains follows, all from one sample in a study of cytotoxic CD8 clonotypes in ibrutinib-treated CLL. Only in-frame clones appear in the TCRdb table, and some are missing; sequencing was by immunoSEQ multiplex PCR. Of some 310,000 clones in the sample, almost 80% were seen once. Source: PBMCs, taken before ibrutinib treatment. The receptors come from a human donor with chronic lymphocytic leukemia. Each CDR3 is given with its conserved first and last residue. A D gene is named only where the DNA matches it firmly. Clone size, where shown, is once, few, many, or a class for clones that have expanded.

clone_size: .; j_call: TRBJ2-3; v_call: TRBV5-4; d_call: TRBD2; cdr3_aa: CASTLGTSGSTDTQYF; cdr3_nt: TGTGCCAGCACCTTAGGGACTAGCGGAAGCACAGATACGCAGTATTTT
clone_size: .; j_call: TRBJ1-2; v_call: TRBV28; d_call: .; cdr3_aa: CASSSRGDYGYTF; cdr3_nt: TGTGCCAGCAGTTCTCGAGGGGACTATGGCTACACCTTC
clone_size: once; j_call: TRBJ2-7; v_call: TRBV5-4; d_call: TRBD2; cdr3_aa: CASSLGLADYEQYF; cdr3_nt: TGTGCCAGCAGCTTGGGACTAGCAGATTACGAGCAGTACTTC
clone_size: .; j_call: TRBJ2-1; v_call: TRBV7-9; d_call: TRBD2; cdr3_aa: CASSPGLAGINEQFF; cdr3_nt: TGTGCCAGCAGCCCCGGACTAGCGGGTATTAATGAGCAGTTCTTC
clone_size: .; j_call: TRBJ2-3; v_call: TRBV7-3; d_call: .; cdr3_aa: CASSSTVADTQYF; cdr3_nt: TGTGCCAGCAGCTCGACTGTGGCAGATACGCAGTATTTT
clone_size: .; j_call: TRBJ2-7; v_call: TRBV4-3; d_call: .; cdr3_aa: CASSQVSGLGTYEQYF; cdr3_nt: TGCGCCAGCAGCCAAGTATCGGGCCTTGGAACCTACGAGCAGTACTTC
clone_size: .; j_call: TRBJ1-4; v_call: TRBV7-2; d_call: .; cdr3_aa: CASSYGSGVGEKLFF; cdr3_nt: TGTGCCAGCAGCTACGGATCGGGTGTCGGCGAAAAACTGTTTTTT
clone_size: .; j_call: TRBJ2-1; v_call: TRBV11-2; d_call: TRBD1; cdr3_aa: CASSLIMGQGVNEQFF; cdr3_nt: TGTGCCAGCAGCTTAATCATGGGACAGGGAGTAAATGAGCAGTTCTTC
clone_size: .; j_call: TRBJ1-1; v_call: TRBV10-3; d_call: .; cdr3_aa: CAISDFSQSNTEAFF; cdr3_nt: TGTGCCATCAGCGATTTCAGTCAGTCGAACACTGAAGCTTTCTTT
clone_size: .; j_call: TRBJ2-3; v_call: TRBV30; d_call: .; cdr3_aa: CAWSVRTDTQYF; cdr3_nt: TGTGCCTGGAGTGTGAGGACAGATACGCAGTATTTT
clone_size: .; j_call: TRBJ1-2; v_call: TRBV28; d_call: .; cdr3_aa: CASRTATYGYTF; cdr3_nt: TGTGCCAGCAGGACAGCAACCTATGGCTACACCTTC
clone_size: .; j_call: TRBJ1-6; v_call: TRBV7-6; d_call: .; cdr3_aa: CASSSTGNSPLHF; cdr3_nt: TGTGCCAGCAGCTCAACAGGGAATTCACCCCTCCACTTT
clone_size: .; j_call: TRBJ2-3; v_call: TRBV4-1; d_call: TRBD2; cdr3_aa: CASSQLAGVADTQYF; cdr3_nt: TGCGCCAGCAGCCAGTTAGCGGGAGTGGCAGATACGCAGTATTTT
clone_size: .; j_call: TRBJ1-5; v_call: TRBV9; d_call: .; cdr3_aa: CASSVDLGAQPQHF; cdr3_nt: TGTGCCAGCAGCGTAGACCTGGGCGCTCAGCCCCAGCATTTT
clone_size: .; j_call: TRBJ1-2; v_call: TRBV4-1; d_call: .; cdr3_aa: CASSQGGVNNYGYTF; cdr3_nt: TGCGCCAGCAGCCAAGGAGGGGTGAATAACTATGGCTACACCTTC
clone_size: .; j_call: TRBJ1-2; v_call: TRBV6-6; d_call: TRBD1; cdr3_aa: CASSYLTGQTYGYTF; cdr3_nt: TGTGCCAGCAGTTACTTGACAGGGCAAACCTATGGCTACACCTTC
clone_size: .; j_call: TRBJ2-7; v_call: TRBV6-4; d_call: TRBD2; cdr3_aa: CASSEGLADTYEQYF; cdr3_nt: TGTGCCAGCAGTGAAGGACTAGCCGATACCTACGAGCAGTACTTC
clone_size: .; j_call: TRBJ2-3; v_call: TRBV4-2; d_call: TRBD2; cdr3_aa: CASSQGASGRSTDTQYF; cdr3_nt: TGTGCCAGCAGCCAAGGGGCCAGCGGGAGGTCCACAGATACGCAGTATTTT
clone_size: .; j_call: TRBJ2-7; v_call: TRBV6-6; d_call: TRBD2; cdr3_aa: CASGDSGIWSEQYF; cdr3_nt: TGTGCCAGCGGGGATAGCGGGATCTGGTCCGAGCAGTACTTC
clone_size: .; j_call: TRBJ2-1; v_call: TRBV19; d_call: TRBD1; cdr3_aa: CASSRTGNYNEQFF; cdr3_nt: TGTGCCAGTAGTCGGACAGGGAACTACAATGAGCAGTTCTTC
clone_size: .; j_call: TRBJ2-3; v_call: TRBV5-4; d_call: TRBD2; cdr3_aa: CASSLDISGGRPTDTQYF; cdr3_nt: TGTGCCAGCAGCTTGGATATCTCGGGGGGTCGCCCCACAGATACGCAGTATTTT
clone_size: .; j_call: TRBJ2-3; v_call: TRBV18; d_call: .; cdr3_aa: CASSPPFSGVDTQYF; cdr3_nt: TGTGCCAGCTCACCACCTTTCAGTGGGGTCGATACGCAGTATTTT
clone_size: .; j_call: TRBJ1-5; v_call: TRBV4-1; d_call: .; cdr3_aa: CASSQGENQPQHF; cdr3_nt: TGCGCCAGCAGCCAAGGCGAAAATCAGCCCCAGCATTTT
clone_size: .; j_call: TRBJ2-3; v_call: TRBV19; d_call: TRBD2; cdr3_aa: CASSIRREGRGTDTQYF; cdr3_nt: TGTGCCAGTAGTATTCGGCGGGAGGGCCGGGGCACAGATACGCAGTATTTT
clone_size: .; j_call: TRBJ1-5; v_call: TRBV15; d_call: .; cdr3_aa: CATSRDGTEPQHF; cdr3_nt: TGTGCCACCAGCAGAGATGGAACAGAGCCCCAGCATTTT
clone_size: once; j_call: TRBJ2-2; v_call: TRBV7-8; d_call: TRBD2; cdr3_aa: CASSLGLRGLAGGSITGELFF; cdr3_nt: TGTGCCAGCAGCTTAGGGCTGCGGGGACTAGCGGGAGGGTCTATCACCGGGGAGCTGTTTTTT
clone_size: .; j_call: TRBJ2-7; v_call: TRBV20-1; d_call: .; cdr3_aa: CSYQVNYEQYF; cdr3_nt: TGCAGTTACCAGGTAAACTACGAGCAGTACTTC
clone_size: .; j_call: TRBJ2-1; v_call: TRBV19; d_call: TRBD2; cdr3_aa: CASRRTRSLYNEQFF; cdr3_nt: TGTGCCAGTAGACGGACTAGGAGTTTGTACAATGAGCAGTTCTTC
clone_size: .; j_call: TRBJ2-1; v_call: TRBV4-3; d_call: TRBD2; cdr3_aa: CASSLTGLVKNEQFF; cdr3_nt: TGCGCCAGCAGCCTAACTGGACTAGTGAAGAATGAGCAGTTCTTC
clone_size: .; j_call: TRBJ2-3; v_call: TRBV5-4; d_call: TRBD2; cdr3_aa: CASSLSTGGGTDTQYF; cdr3_nt: TGTGCCAGCAGCTTGAGCACGGGAGGGGGCACAGATACGCAGTATTTT
clone_size: .; j_call: TRBJ1-3; v_call: TRBV5-4; d_call: .; cdr3_aa: CASSLDRYSGNTIYF; cdr3_nt: TGTGCCAGCAGCTTGGACAGGTACTCTGGAAACACCATATATTTT
clone_size: .; j_call: TRBJ2-7; v_call: TRBV4-3; d_call: .; cdr3_aa: CASSQETGSFHEQYF; cdr3_nt: TGCGCCAGCAGCCAAGAAACAGGGTCTTTCCACGAGCAGTACTTC
clone_size: .; j_call: TRBJ2-7; v_call: TRBV28; d_call: TRBD2; cdr3_aa: CASSIAGRAYEQYF; cdr3_nt: TGTGCCAGCAGCATAGCGGGAAGGGCGTACGAGCAGTACTTC
clone_size: .; j_call: TRBJ1-3; v_call: TRBV6-7; d_call: TRBD1; cdr3_aa: CASSYSGSPGTEGNTIYF; cdr3_nt: TGTGCCAGCAGTTACTCGGGGTCCCCCGGGACAGAAGGAAACACCATATATTTT
clone_size: .; j_call: TRBJ2-3; v_call: TRBV4-2; d_call: .; cdr3_aa: CASSETGFTDTQYF; cdr3_nt: TGTGCCAGCAGCGAAACAGGTTTCACAGATACGCAGTATTTT
clone_size: .; j_call: TRBJ2-7; v_call: TRBV12-5; d_call: .; cdr3_aa: CATIQDRESGGQYF; cdr3_nt: TGTGCTACCATCCAGGACCGGGAGTCAGGCGGGCAGTACTTC
clone_size: .; j_call: TRBJ2-1; v_call: TRBV1; d_call: .; cdr3_aa: CTSSVVPRLAGGSSYNEQFF; cdr3_nt: TGCACCAGCAGCGTAGTACCCAGGCTAGCGGGGGGGAGCTCCTACAATGAGCAGTTCTTC
clone_size: .; j_call: TRBJ2-7; v_call: TRBV4-3; d_call: .; cdr3_aa: CASSQDRQFAYEQYF; cdr3_nt: TGCGCCAGCAGCCAAGATCGGCAGTTCGCCTACGAGCAGTACTTC
clone_size: .; j_call: TRBJ2-7; v_call: TRBV29-1; d_call: TRBD2; cdr3_aa: CSVELAGGFYEQYF; cdr3_nt: TGCAGCGTTGAACTTGCGGGAGGCTTTTACGAGCAGTACTTC
clone_size: once; j_call: TRBJ1-5; v_call: TRBV6-6; d_call: .; cdr3_aa: CASSYLQPSNQPQHF; cdr3_nt: TGTGCCAGCAGTTACCTACAGCCGAGCAATCAGCCCCAGCATTTT
clone_size: .; j_call: TRBJ2-3; v_call: TRBV9; d_call: .; cdr3_aa: CASSGAASSAFSTDTQYF; cdr3_nt: TGTGCCAGCAGCGGAGCCGCCTCTAGCGCTTTTAGCACAGATACGCAGTATTTT
clone_size: once; j_call: TRBJ2-7; v_call: TRBV11-2; d_call: .; cdr3_aa: CASSSAETALYEQYF; cdr3_nt: TGTGCCAGCAGCTCAGCAGAGACCGCACTTTACGAGCAGTACTTC
clone_size: .; j_call: TRBJ2-6; v_call: TRBV7-9; d_call: .; cdr3_aa: CASTESGANVLTF; cdr3_nt: TGTGCCAGCACCGAATCTGGGGCCAACGTCCTGACTTTC
clone_size: once; j_call: TRBJ2-5; v_call: TRBV4-3; d_call: TRBD2; cdr3_aa: CASSHGLEETQYF; cdr3_nt: TGCGCCAGCAGCCATGGACTAGAAGAGACCCAGTACTTC
clone_size: few; j_call: TRBJ1-5; v_call: TRBV7-9; d_call: TRBD1; cdr3_aa: CASSLGEGARQPQHF; cdr3_nt: TGTGCCAGCAGCTTAGGAGAGGGGGCACGGCAGCCCCAGCATTTT
clone_size: .; j_call: TRBJ1-3; v_call: TRBV6-5; d_call: .; cdr3_aa: CASSPFRRWGNTIYF; cdr3_nt: TGTGCCAGCAGCCCTTTCCGACGTTGGGGAAACACCATATATTTT
clone_size: .; j_call: TRBJ2-7; v_call: TRBV9; d_call: TRBD2; cdr3_aa: CASSVGPSGRYEQYF; cdr3_nt: TGTGCCAGCAGCGTAGGGCCTAGCGGGCGCTACGAGCAGTACTTC
clone_size: .; j_call: TRBJ2-7; v_call: TRBV11-2; d_call: TRBD2; cdr3_aa: CASSLVISGLAGRNEQYF; cdr3_nt: TGTGCCAGCAGCTTAGTAATTTCCGGACTAGCGGGACGGAACGAGCAGTACTTC
clone_size: .; j_call: TRBJ2-3; v_call: TRBV5-4; d_call: TRBD2; cdr3_aa: CASSPRVSGTGTDTQYF; cdr3_nt: TGTGCCAGCAGCCCCCGGGTTAGCGGGACTGGTACAGATACGCAGTATTTT
clone_size: .; j_call: TRBJ2-3; v_call: TRBV6-5; d_call: .; cdr3_aa: CATSGWTLESDTQYF; cdr3_nt: TGTGCCACTTCAGGATGGACTCTCGAGTCAGATACGCAGTATTTT
clone_size: .; j_call: TRBJ2-7; v_call: TRBV6-5; d_call: .; cdr3_aa: CASSRGTEVTYEQYF; cdr3_nt: TGTGCCAGCAGCCGCGGGACAGAGGTAACCTACGAGCAGTACTTC
clone_size: few; j_call: TRBJ2-7; v_call: TRBV10-3; d_call: .; cdr3_aa: CATRPSGYEQYF; cdr3_nt: TGTGCCACCCGACCGAGTGGGTACGAGCAGTACTTC